The present entry profiles one T cell receptor (beta chain) with its context. Its antigen is unknown. Base qualities are missing; no much larger clone stands one base away. For sequencing of the TCRbeta CDR3 region, genomic DNA was extracted from the sorted cells. The immunoSEQ Assay was used to sequence the TCRbeta CDR3 regions. TCRdb retrieved this table from immuneACCESS and kept in-frame rearrangements only. Not all clones are present; in checked studies, unresolved V genes account for under half, and no reason is known for the remainder. The table for this sample lists some 100,000 clones; 70% to 90% of them were counted only once. Of the sample, roughly 0.15% falls within the top ten clones. This sample is part of a study of OX40 agonist ivuxolimab in advanced cancers. Context from the whole study: Ivuxolimab was a fully human IgG2 agonistic monoclonal antibody targeting the costimulatory receptor OX40 (CD134). Peripheral TCRbeta sequencing was intended to test whether TCR sequence diversity was altered and clonal T-cell expansion was caused by ivuxolimab. Of the roughly 51 patients in dose escalation, 19 had hepatocellular carcinoma, approximately 15 had melanoma, 9 had renal cell carcinoma and 9 had head and neck cancer. A male proportion of 82.7% and a mean age of approximately 58 years, ranging from about 20 to 80, were recorded for the dose-escalation cohort. Intravenous ivuxolimab was administered to patients every 2 weeks at six dose levels: 0.01, 0.1, 0.3, 1.5, 3 and 10 mg/kg. Partial responses occurred in three dose-escalation patients, of whom one had hepatocellular carcinoma and two had cutaneous melanoma. The paper describes the monotherapy dose-escalation part (N = 52 patients) of the phase I trial of ivuxolimab. Prior anti-PD-1, anti-PD-L1 or anti-CTLA-4 therapy was permitted, and checkpoint inhibitors had been received by around 40% of dose-escalation patients. What the study reported, not specific to this receptor: At doses from 0.1 to 3.0 mg/kg, clonal expansion was seen in both CD4+ and CD8+ blood T cells between baseline and week 6. Partial responders in the 0.1-3.0 mg/kg groups had among the lowest normalized peripheral clonal expansion, especially among CD8+ T cells. Low levels of normalized T-cell clonal expansion were also seen in some patients who did not respond. The antigen specificity of the clonally expanded peripheral T cells was not determined. After ivuxolimab, more expanded clones were found on average in CD8+ T cells than in CD4+ T cells.

Patients with autoimmune disease history or receiving systemic immunosuppression were excluded from the trial. Peripheral blood for TCR sequencing was collected from all dose cohorts at baseline, on cycle 4 day 1, and on cycle 7 day 1. The samples were drawn from a first-in-human, open-label, multicenter phase I dose-escalation trial of ivuxolimab. Adults with locally advanced or metastatic melanoma, renal cell carcinoma, hepatocellular carcinoma or head and neck squamous cell carcinoma were enrolled in the trial. Before TCR sequencing, CD4+ and CD8+ T cells were separately sorted from peripheral blood. This receptor was identified in an adult with an advanced solid tumor such as melanoma, head and neck, liver or kidney cancer. Material: CD4+ or CD8+ T cells sorted from blood, obtained in a trial of the OX40 agonist ivuxolimab.

The DNA sequence is as follows: TGTGCCAGCAGCTTAGACGGGACAGGGAGGGACGAGCAGTACTTC. It translates to CASSLDGTGRDEQYF. The V and J genes are TRBV7-9 and TRBJ2-7, and 9 bases in between align with TRBD1. The CDR1 and CDR2 encoded by the germline V gene (reference sequence) are SEHNR and FQNEAQ. Including cysteine and phenylalanine, the CDR3 has 15 amino acids. Just the 45-base CDR3 DNA is kept, in frame starting at base 1. V is cut back by 1 base and J by 5 bases, with 6 bases in the junction unmatched.